These 27 T cell receptor beta chains were all obtained from the same sample, sequenced in a study of PD-1 blockade in classical Hodgkin lymphoma. All patients experienced relapse after autologous stem cell transplantation, and brentuximab vedotin exposure was variable. Profiling relied on immunoSEQ multiplex PCR, and the TCRdb table lists in-frame clones only, not all of them. The sample records 11,000 to 15,000 clones, about 82% being singletons. Sequences were derived from peripheral blood mononuclear cells (PBMCs), sampled at baseline. The source of these receptors is a human donor with classical Hodgkin lymphoma.

CDR3 bases: TGTGCCAGCAGTTTGAATAGGGCGGGGGGCTACACCTTC. This gives the protein CASSLNRAGGYTF. The chain employs TRBV28 and TRBJ1-2, with no clear D. The V end lost 3 bases, the J end lost 8 bases, and 13 bases lay between the germline ends. The CDR3 extends over 13 amino acids. Germline V CDR1 and CDR2: MDHEN, SYDVKM.

This chain links TRBV4-1 with TRBJ1-5; D call uncertain. The CDR3 length is 13 residues. V lost 4 bases, J lost 5 bases, and 9 bases lay in between. CDR1 and CDR2 (germline): MGHRA, YSYEKL. Here the CDR3 DNA reads TGCGCCAGCAGCCCCCCCGAGTATCAGCCCCAGCATTTT. Amino acid sequence: CASSPPEYQPQHF.

This chain joins TRBV6-5 and TRBJ2-7, with D tentatively TRBD1 (5 bases). Trimming removed 10 bases from V and 2 bases from J, with 15 bases in between. The germline gives CDR1 MNHEY, CDR2 SVGAGI. The CDR3 has 13 amino acids. CDR3 protein: CATSVGHTYEQYF. The CDR3 DNA reads as TGTGCCACCTCAGTCGGACATACCTACGAGCAGTACTTC.

This chain uses TRBV6-1 with TRBJ1-2; D is undetermined. With 4 bases removed from V and 4 bases from J, the gap between germline ends came to 10 bases. The CDR3 totals 13 residues. The V gene's germline CDR1 is MNHNS and CDR2 SASEGT. This chain's CDR3 is CASSGSVGYGYTF. The DNA of the CDR3 is TGTGCCAGCAGTGGAAGCGTAGGCTATGGCTACACCTTC.

The chain uses TRBV2 and TRBJ2-3; a possible D gene is TRBD2 (7 bases). Germline V gene sequence: CDR1 SNHLY, CDR2 FYNNEI. The ends were cut back, 7 bases at V and 1 base at J, with 9 bases in the middle. The CDR3 spans 13 residues. DNA for the CDR3: TGTGCCAGCAAGGGGGGGGGCACAGATACGCAGTATTTT. Translating gives CASKGGGTDTQYF.

The chain uses TRBV2 and TRBJ1-1, with TRBD1 as a possible D gene (5 bases). V dropped 3 bases and J dropped 2 bases, with 7 bases sitting between them. This CDR3 is built from 13 residues. Germline CDR1 is SNHLY and CDR2 is FYNNEI. The CDR3 nucleotides read TGTGCCAGCAGTGACGACAGCAACACTGAAGCTTTCTTT. Encoded protein: CASSDDSNTEAFF.

The chain links TRBV29-1 to TRBJ1-2; tentatively, D is TRBD1 (5 bases). CDR1 and CDR2 from the germline V gene are SQVTM and ANQGSEA. The CDR3 is 13 residues long. Trimming shortened V by 6 bases and J by 6 bases, and 17 bases separated the two germline ends. The CDR3 protein is CSVPGPQTHGYTF. The DNA for the CDR3 is TGCAGCGTCCCGGGGCCCCAAACCCATGGCTACACCTTC.

The chain has TRBV11-2 and TRBJ2-2; 10 nucleotides match TRBD1. CDR3 size: 15 residues. Looked up from germline, CDR1 is SGHAT and CDR2 is FQNNGV. The V segment lost 3 bases and the J segment 7 bases; nucleotides outside the gene matches: 5. CDR3 residues: CASSFHRDRGGELFF. In DNA form, the CDR3 reads TGTGCCAGCAGCTTCCACCGGGACAGGGGCGGGGAGCTGTTTTTT.

The chain employs TRBV15 and TRBJ1-5, with D unclear. V was shortened by 3 bases and J by 8 bases, with 8 bases between the two germline ends. This CDR3 contains 12 residues. Germline CDR1 reads LNHNV; CDR2 reads YYDKDF (reference sequence). The CDR3 here is CATSSSSEPQHF. The CDR3, as DNA: TGTGCCACCAGCAGTTCAAGTGAGCCCCAGCATTTT.

The V call is TRBV27, the J call TRBJ2-5; D is uncertain. From germline, CDR1 is MNHEY and CDR2 SMNVEV (reference sequence). The CDR3 is 13 residues long. V lost 1 base, J lost 2 bases, and 5 bases lay in between. The CDR3 DNA follows: TGTGCCAGCAGTTTATGGGCGCAAGAGACCCAGTACTTC. Protein sequence: CASSLWAQETQYF.

This chain joins TRBV4-1 and TRBJ1-5; D gene uncertain. Germline assignment: CDR1 MGHRA and CDR2 YSYEKL. This CDR3 region has 13 residues. The V end lost 2 bases, the J end lost 7 bases, and 9 bases lay between the germline ends. In DNA form, the CDR3 reads TGCGCCAGCAGCCAAAACAGCTTACAGCCCCAGCATTTT. Its protein product is CASSQNSLQPQHF.

The chain employs TRBV28 and TRBJ2-1; D might be TRBD1 (5 bases). Between the trimmed V and J ends, which lost 6 bases and 6 bases, there was a span of 15 bases. The CDR3 length is 14 residues. The V gene's germline CDR1 is MDHEN and CDR2 SYDVKM. The CDR3 DNA reads TGTGCCAGCAGACCGCGAACAGGATTCAATGAGCAGTTCTTC. It codes for CASRPRTGFNEQFF.

The V call is TRBV27, the J call TRBJ2-5; TRBD1 matches 8 bases. The CDR3 consists of 13 residues. V was clipped by 1 base and J by 5 bases; unmatched bases: 0. Germline CDR1 is MNHEY and CDR2 is SMNVEV (reference sequence). The CDR3 protein is CASSLWDRETQYF. CDR3 DNA sequence: TGTGCCAGCAGTTTATGGGACAGGGAGACCCAGTACTTC.

The rearrangement links TRBV19 to TRBJ1-2; D ambiguous. Trimming took 7 bases from V and 5 from J, leaving 17 bases between them. The CDR3 sequence is 14 residues long. From germline, CDR1 is LNHDA and CDR2 SQIVND (reference sequence). CDR3 protein: CASTWTRGGYGYTF. CDR3 coding DNA: TGTGCCAGTACCTGGACCCGAGGTGGGTATGGCTACACCTTC.

The chain employs TRBV28 and TRBJ1-2; 7 positions match TRBD1. Per germline, CDR1 MDHEN and CDR2 SYDVKM. V shed 7 bases and J 3 bases; nucleotides not matched to a gene: 17. CDR3 length: 17 amino acids. CDR3 loop: CASTPGGLQRPDYGYTF. The CDR3 DNA reads TGTGCCAGCACCCCAGGGGGGCTTCAAAGACCCGACTATGGCTACACCTTC.

This clone was recorded only once. The chain employs TRBV10-3 and TRBJ2-5; D gene unclear. The CDR3 is 13 residues long. The germline V gene encodes CDR1 ENHRY and CDR2 SYGVKD. Trimming took 0 bases from V and 1 from J, leaving 3 bases between them. For the CDR3, the DNA is TGTGCCATCAGTGAGTCCCTCCAAGAGACCCAGTACTTC. Amino acids: CAISESLQETQYF.

Concerning this clone: The identical CDR3 is also encoded by other nucleotide sequences in the sample. The chain uses TRBV5-1 and TRBJ2-5; TRBD2 matches 8 bases. The CDR3 totals 15 residues. Unmatched junction bases numbered 5, after V lost 0 bases and J lost 4 bases. Germline assignment: CDR1 SGHRS and CDR2 YFSETQ. Written as DNA, the CDR3 is TGCGCCAGCAGCTTGGGGGGTCTAGCGGGAGAGACCCAGTACTTC. Its protein product is CASSLGGLAGETQYF.

The chain uses TRBV7-9 and TRBJ2-3; perhaps TRBD1 as D (6 bases). Looked up from germline, CDR1 is SEHNR and CDR2 is FQNEAQ (reference sequence). The V end was cut by 1 base, the J end by 3 bases, with 8 bases between. The CDR3 has 14 amino acids. The CDR3 sequence is CASSLGTATDTQYF. CDR3 DNA: TGTGCCAGCAGCTTAGGGACAGCGACAGATACGCAGTATTTT.

The chain combines TRBV6-1 with TRBJ2-7; D gene uncertain. CDR3 length: 14 residues. The V gene's germline CDR1 is MNHNS and CDR2 SASEGT. Between the trimmed V and J ends, which lost 3 bases and 1 base, there was a span of 10 bases. CDR3 sequence: CASSDRRVSYEQYF. CDR3 sequence (DNA): TGTGCCAGCAGTGACCGTCGTGTGTCCTACGAGCAGTACTTC.

The chain carries TRBV2 and TRBJ2-7, with TRBD2 identical over 7 bases. This CDR3 contains 17 residues. V lost 5 bases and J lost 0; bases outside the gene matches: 13. CDR1 is SNHLY and CDR2 is FYNNEI in the germline V gene. The CDR3 nucleotides are TGTGCCAGCAGTCGATATCAAGCGGGACGGGGCTCCTACGAGCAGTACTTC. It codes for CASSRYQAGRGSYEQYF.

This rearrangement joins TRBV9 to TRBJ1-4, with D perhaps TRBD1 (6 bases). V lost 4 bases and J 8 bases, leaving 21 bases between the germline ends. Germline assignment: CDR1 SGDLS and CDR2 YYNGEE. The CDR3 is 16 amino acids. In nucleotides, the CDR3 is TGTGCCAGCAGCCCTTGGGGGGGGCAGGGCCAGGAAAAACTGTTTTTT. Translation: CASSPWGGQGQEKLFF.

CDR3 bases: TGTGCCATCAGTGAGAGGGACGGGTTACTCTCCGGCTACACCTTC. It translates to CAISERDGLLSGYTF. V and J are TRBV10-3 and TRBJ1-2, with D perhaps TRBD1 (5 bases). With 2 bases removed from V and 8 bases from J, the gap between germline ends came to 18 bases. Germline values: CDR1 ENHRY, CDR2 SYGVKD. The length of the CDR3 is 15 residues.

The genes are TRBV30 and TRBJ2-2; the D call may be TRBD1 or TRBD2 (5 bases each). V was clipped by 7 bases and J by 2 bases, with 11 bases between them. CDR1 is GTSNPN, CDR2 SVGIG, per germline (reference sequence). The CDR3 is 13 residues long. This chain's CDR3 is CASRGLNTGELFF. CDR3 coding DNA: TGTGCCTCCCGGGGCCTTAACACCGGGGAGCTGTTTTTT.

The rearrangement uses TRBV6-6 and TRBJ2-5; the D call may be TRBD1 or TRBD2 (5 bases each). The CDR3 length is 16 residues. Germline CDR1 and CDR2: MNHNY and SVGAGI (reference sequence). Trimming removed 0 bases from V and 1 base from J, with 12 bases in between. In DNA, the CDR3 is TGTGCCAGCAGTTACTCGCCTAGTGGGACCCAAGAGACCCAGTACTTC. It encodes CASSYSPSGTQETQYF.

This clone was seen a handful of times. The rearrangement links TRBV27 to TRBJ2-7; D is undetermined. The CDR3 is 15 amino acids. Trimming took 3 bases from V and 4 from J, leaving 16 bases between them. Germline V gives CDR1 MNHEY, CDR2 SMNVEV (reference sequence). CDR3 protein: CASSLGPSGGYEQYF. In DNA, the CDR3 is TGTGCCAGCAGTTTGGGTCCCTCCGGTGGGTACGAGCAGTACTTC.

The V call is TRBV7-9, the J call TRBJ1-6, with D unclear. The CDR3 spans 14 residues. The germline V and J ends were trimmed by 2 bases and 6 bases, with 8 bases remaining between them. The germline CDR1 and CDR2 sequences are SEHNR and FQNEAQ (reference sequence). Here the CDR3 reads CASSLPRSNSPLHF. CDR3 DNA: TGTGCCAGCAGCTTACCCCGGAGTAATTCACCCCTCCACTTT. The full variable domain, rest sourced from reference TRBV7-9 and TRBJ1-6, is DTGVSQNPRHKITKRGQNVTFRCDPISEHNRLYWYRQTLGQGPEFLTYFQNEAQLEKSRLLSDRFSAERPKGSFSTLEIQRTEQGDSAMYLCASSLPRSNSPLHFGNGTRLTVT.

The V and J genes are TRBV28 and TRBJ2-5; D gene unclear. This CDR3 is 14 amino acids long. Germline V lookup: CDR1 MDHEN, CDR2 SYDVKM. Trimming removed 4 bases from V and 3 bases from J, with 12 bases in between. The CDR3: CASSYLGREETQYF. The CDR3 DNA reads TGTGCCAGCAGTTACCTAGGACGGGAAGAGACCCAGTACTTC.